This TCR beta chain was found in a study of radiotherapy plus CTLA-4 blockade in lung cancer. The wider study: Objective response was observed in around a sixth of patients, and disease control in around 31%.

Here immunoSEQ multiplex PCR was the method, and the copy in TCRdb shows in-frame clones only, minus some. The repertoire holds around 40,000 clones, with about 86% as singletons. The study treated chemo-refractory metastatic non-small-cell lung cancer patients with focal radiation plus ipilimumab CTLA-4 blockade. The CDR3 is 13 residues long. The germline V and J ends were trimmed by 5 bases and 11 bases, with 18 bases remaining between them. In germline, CDR1 is PRHDT, CDR2 FYEKMQ (reference sequence). Material: peripheral blood, obtained from a patient treated with radiotherapy plus ipilimumab. This chain uses TRBV13 with TRBJ2-5; D perhaps matches TRBD1 (6 bases). The sequence was obtained from a human donor with non-small cell lung cancer whose response to radiotherapy plus ipilimumab could not be evaluated. The CDR3 DNA reads as TGTGCCAGCAGCCAAGGCAGGGGCTGGGAGCAGTACTTC. This translates into CASSQGRGWEQYF.